This TCR beta chain emerged from a study of blood T cell repertoires in COVID-19. Study-wide context: Collection of acute and convalescent COVID-19 samples took place in the United States, Italy and Spain. In each case, the material was cDNA or gDNA derived from T cells, B-cell-depleted T cells, or PBMCs.

In the study's own analysis: From reference gene primer amplification, estimates of nucleated cell counts were derived. The table came from immunoSEQ multiplex PCR; TCRdb's copy has only in-frame clones and leaves some out. V and J calls plus clone size are reproduced from that table; the DNA served to infer D and trimming. The repertoire has about 100,000 clones, 85% to 95% of them found once; the top ten carry about 5.7%. Germline V gives CDR1 MNHEY, CDR2 SMNVEV (reference sequence). The CDR3 has 16 amino acids. V dropped 2 bases and J dropped 7; count of bases not matched to a gene: 6. The sample taken for sequencing was peripheral blood. The receptor's source is a man between 50 and 59 years old with active COVID-19. The chain is built from TRBV27 and TRBJ1-6; 9 bases map to TRBD1. The CDR3 spells CASSLKGQGNNSPLHF. As DNA, the CDR3 is TGTGCCAGCAGTTTAAAGGGACAGGGTAACAATTCACCCCTCCACTTT.